The rows below give T cell receptor beta chains drawn from one sample of a study of T-cell memory formation after mild COVID-19. From the 5' RACE reads, TCRdb called clonotypes with MiXCR, one entry per CDR3 protein. This table holds approximately 48,000 distinct CDR3 sequences, 7.3% found once. The source material was PBMCs or a T cell subset sorted from them (not recorded which). These receptors all stem from a man aged 18 to 30 who had mild COVID-19 (a few samples of this study predate the infection). Cell type and time point are not known. CDR3s include the opening cysteine and the closing phenylalanine or tryptophan. Fields, in order: clone size, J gene, D gene, V gene, CDR3 DNA, CDR3 protein. The D gene is left open where the match is weak. Clone size, where shown, is once, few, many, or a class for clones that have expanded.

>few|TRBJ1-2|.|TRBV7-2
TGTGCCAGCAGCTTGGTGGGGGAGGGCTACACCTTC
CASSLVGEGYTF
>few|TRBJ2-5|TRBD2|TRBV7-2
TGTGCCAGCAGCGGCCGATTCGGCGGGGGGGGAGAGACCCAGTACTTC
CASSGRFGGGGETQYF
>.|TRBJ1-1|.|TRBV20-1
TGCAGTGCCCTTGGCCGCAGGGGAGGCACTGAAGCTTTCTTT
CSALGRRGGTEAFF
>.|TRBJ2-3|.|TRBV7-2
TGTGCCAGCAGCTTAGGACAGACGGGGGCAGATACGCAGTATTTT
CASSLGQTGADTQYF
>few|TRBJ1-1|TRBD1|TRBV5-1
TGCGCCAGCAGACAAAATCCGGGACAGCAGAACACTGAAGCTTTCTTT
CASRQNPGQQNTEAFF
>many|TRBJ2-1|TRBD1|TRBV6-2/TRBV6-3
TGTGCCAGCAGTTACCGGACAGGGAAGGCTGAGCAGTTCTTC
CASSYRTGKAEQFF
>.|TRBJ2-1|.|TRBV7-9
TGTGCCAGCAGCTCCAGACAGGCTGGGACCTACAATGAGCAGTTCTTC
CASSSRQAGTYNEQFF
>.|TRBJ1-4|.|TRBV3-1
TGTGCCAGCAGAGACCGGGACGGGCTTGAAAAACTGTTTTTT
CASRDRDGLEKLFF
>many|TRBJ2-7|.|TRBV11-3
TGTGCCAGCAGTTCGACATTGGGTTACGAGCAGTACTTC
CASSSTLGYEQYF
>many|TRBJ2-2|.|TRBV29-1
TGCAGCGCCACCTACAACACCGGGGAGCTGTTTTTT
CSATYNTGELFF
>.|TRBJ2-2|.|TRBV5-5
TGTGCCAGCAGCTTGTATATCGGGGAGCTGTTTTTT
CASSLYIGELFF